The present T cell receptor (beta chain) was sequenced within a study of Graves' ophthalmopathy and Graves' hyperthyroidism. Transcripts of RNA were the source for amplifying TCR beta CDR3 regions. Investigators did first-round RT-PCR with HTBI primers, then second-round multiplex PCR. TCRdb processed the multiplex PCR reads anew with MiXCR; each CDR3 protein has one entry. The table lists just over 600,000 distinct CDR3 sequences, 20% to 25% of them singletons. This clonotype came up many times. The sequence was collected from a woman aged 18-29 years with stable Graves' hyperthyroidism. Some clones in this sample may be carry-over from other donors' samples. Material: peripheral blood.

The CDR3 loop reads CASSLRQSFSYEQYF. The CDR3 nucleotides are TGTGCCAGCAGTTTGAGGCAGTCGTTCTCCTACGAGCAGTACTTC. The genes are TRBV28 and TRBJ2-7; D uncertain. Between the trimmed V and J ends, which lost 3 bases and 0 bases, there was a span of 12 bases. The CDR3 totals 15 residues. Germline CDR1 MDHEN, CDR2 SYDVKM.